These T cell receptor beta chains were read from a single sample in a study of blood T cell repertoires in COVID-19. The assay was immunoSEQ multiplex PCR, and TCRdb's table has in-frame clones only and misses some. The table shows about 360,000 clones, with approximately 86% occurring only once. Sequences were obtained from peripheral blood. The receptors derive from a woman in her sixties with COVID-19, enrolled during active disease. Each CDR3 is given with its conserved first and last residue. The D gene is left open where the match is weak. Where a row states a size, it is once, few, many or the class of an expanded clone; other rows omit it.

V: TRBV2
size: -
D: TRBD1
J: TRBJ1-1
DNA: TGTGCCAGCAGTGAGGACAGGGTCACTGAAGCTTTCTTT
CDR3: CASSEDRVTEAFF

V: TRBV9
size: -
D: TRBD2
J: TRBJ2-2
DNA: TGTGCCAGCAGCGGGACTAGCGGGGGGCTTACCGGGGAGCTGTTTTTT
CDR3: CASSGTSGGLTGELFF

V: TRBV3-1/TRBV3-2
size: -
D: TRBD2
J: TRBJ2-5
DNA: TGTGCCAGCAGCCAAACTAGCGGGGGGTTACAAGAGACCCAGTACTTC
CDR3: CASSQTSGGLQETQYF

V: TRBV7-2
size: -
D: -
J: TRBJ2-3
DNA: TGTGCCAGCAGCTTAGTAGGGACTTTTGGCGATACGCAGTATTTT
CDR3: CASSLVGTFGDTQYF

V: TRBV7-2
size: -
D: -
J: TRBJ2-7
DNA: TGTGCCAGCAGCTTAGTTGCGACTGGCTACGAGCAGTACTTC
CDR3: CASSLVATGYEQYF

V: TRBV4-3
size: once
D: -
J: TRBJ2-1
DNA: TGCGCCAGCAGCCAAGAACGGGGAGGAAGGTACAATGAGCAGTTCTTC
CDR3: CASSQERGGRYNEQFF

V: TRBV4-2
size: -
D: TRBD2
J: TRBJ2-1
DNA: TGTGCCAGCAGCCGGGCGGTGAGCGGGGGGCTGAATGAGCAGTTCTTC
CDR3: CASSRAVSGGLNEQFF

V: TRBV2
size: -
D: -
J: TRBJ1-4
DNA: TGTGCCAGCAGTGAGTTTTCTTTTTTGCAGAATGAAAAACTGTTTTTT
CDR3: CASSEFSFLQNEKLFF

V: TRBV14
size: -
D: TRBD2
J: TRBJ2-1
DNA: TGTGCCAGCAGCCCGATAGCGGGTTCCTACAATGAGCAGTTCTTC
CDR3: CASSPIAGSYNEQFF

V: TRBV3-1/TRBV3-2
size: -
D: -
J: TRBJ2-2
DNA: TGTGCCAGCAGCCCCCGAGTCGCCGGGGAGCTGTTTTTT
CDR3: CASSPRVAGELFF

V: TRBV5-4
size: -
D: TRBD1
J: TRBJ1-2
DNA: TGTGCCAGCAGCTGGGACAGGGGGCAGAGGAGCTATGGCTACACCTTC
CDR3: CASSWDRGQRSYGYTF

V: TRBV5-5
size: few
D: -
J: TRBJ2-3
DNA: TGTGCCAGCAGCTTGACTAGCCCCAAGGATACGCAGTATTTT
CDR3: CASSLTSPKDTQYF

V: TRBV3-1/TRBV3-2
size: -
D: -
J: TRBJ2-7
DNA: TGTGCCAGCAGCCAAGGAGAGTCTAGTGGCGAGCAGTACTTC
CDR3: CASSQGESSGEQYF

V: TRBV4-2
size: -
D: -
J: TRBJ1-6
DNA: TGTGCCAGCAGCCAAGGTGGGGCAGAATCACCCCTCCACTTT
CDR3: CASSQGGAESPLHF

V: TRBV28
size: -
D: -
J: TRBJ1-2
DNA: TGTGCCAGCAGTTACCCTCAGGGGCGCGGAGGCTACACCTTC
CDR3: CASSYPQGRGGYTF

V: TRBV11-2
size: -
D: -
J: TRBJ1-2
DNA: TGTGCCAGCAGCTTAGGTGGGAGTTCCTATGGCTACACCTTC
CDR3: CASSLGGSSYGYTF

V: TRBV10-3
size: -
D: -
J: TRBJ1-2
DNA: TGTGCCATCAGCCAGACGGGTAACTATGGCTACACCTTC
CDR3: CAISQTGNYGYTF

V: TRBV5-1
size: -
D: -
J: TRBJ1-1
DNA: TGCGCCAGCAGCTTGAACACACCGAACACTGAAGCTTTCTTT
CDR3: CASSLNTPNTEAFF

V: TRBV27
size: -
D: -
J: TRBJ1-1
DNA: TGTGCCAGCAGTTTGACGGGGAACACTGAAGCTTTCTTT
CDR3: CASSLTGNTEAFF

V: TRBV7-3
size: -
D: -
J: TRBJ1-1
DNA: TGTGCCAGCAGCTTACGGGCAGTCGGGAGCGGCACTGAAGCTTTCTTT
CDR3: CASSLRAVGSGTEAFF

V: TRBV5-1
size: -
D: TRBD1
J: TRBJ1-1
DNA: TGCGCCAGCAGCTCCGGGACAGGGGCCACTGAAGCTTTCTTT
CDR3: CASSSGTGATEAFF

V: TRBV5-6
size: -
D: -
J: TRBJ2-1
DNA: TGTGCCAGCAGGGGCGGGGGCTACTCCTACAATGAGCAGTTCTTC
CDR3: CASRGGGYSYNEQFF

V: TRBV25-1
size: -
D: -
J: TRBJ1-1
DNA: TGTGCCAGCAGTGCTGGACAGACCAACACTGAAGCTTTCTTT
CDR3: CASSAGQTNTEAFF

V: TRBV19
size: few
D: -
J: TRBJ1-5
DNA: TGTGCCAGTCATCCCTGGGGCAGCCGTAGTCAGCCCCAGCATTTT
CDR3: CASHPWGSRSQPQHF

V: TRBV6-5
size: -
D: TRBD1
J: TRBJ1-3
DNA: TGTGCCAGCAGTCCTACAGGGGAATTAGGAAACACCATATATTTT
CDR3: CASSPTGELGNTIYF

V: TRBV12-5
size: -
D: TRBD1
J: TRBJ1-5
DNA: TGTGCTAGTGGATTTCAGGGGGAAGCAGGTCAGCCCCAGCATTTT
CDR3: CASGFQGEAGQPQHF

V: TRBV5-4
size: -
D: TRBD1
J: TRBJ1-1
DNA: TGTGCCAGCAGCGGATGGGACAGGGGGCTGGTTACTGAAGCTTTCTTT
CDR3: CASSGWDRGLVTEAFF

V: TRBV10-2
size: once
D: -
J: TRBJ1-2
DNA: TGCGCCAGCAGTGAGTCTCCGTTCGGGGGCTACACCTTC
CDR3: CASSESPFGGYTF

V: TRBV9
size: once
D: TRBD1
J: TRBJ1-1
DNA: TGTGCCAGCACCGTGGACAGGGGGAACACTGAAGCTTTCTTT
CDR3: CASTVDRGNTEAFF

V: TRBV7-9
size: few
D: TRBD2
J: TRBJ2-7
DNA: TGTGCCAGCAGCCCTCTTCCTAGCGGGGTCTCGGAGCAGTACTTC
CDR3: CASSPLPSGVSEQYF

V: TRBV6-2/TRBV6-3
size: once
D: TRBD2
J: TRBJ2-3
DNA: TGTGCCAGCAGTTACTATCCGGGACTAGCGGGGGGGCGCGATACGCAGTATTTT
CDR3: CASSYYPGLAGGRDTQYF

V: TRBV5-4
size: many
D: TRBD1
J: TRBJ1-6
DNA: TGTGCCAGCAGCTTCAAAACAGGGGAGGAAGATAATTCACCCCTCCACTTT
CDR3: CASSFKTGEEDNSPLHF

V: TRBV29-1
size: -
D: -
J: TRBJ1-2
DNA: TGCAGCGTTGGACACAACTATGGCTACACCTTC
CDR3: CSVGHNYGYTF